Below, 9 T cell receptor beta chains from the same sample are listed, as sequenced in a study of identical twins. TCRdb analysed the 5' RACE reads with MiXCR anew, one entry per CDR3 protein. This table has 400,000 to 500,000 distinct CDR3 sequences, over 11% appearing once. Another study also made use of these data, one on yellow fever vaccine responses in identical twins.

Sequencing was performed on CD4+ T cells sorted from blood. The receptors shown here come from a young woman in good health.

Only a few counts were recorded for this clonotype. The chain has TRBV24-1 and TRBJ2-5; TRBD1 matches at 10 bases. Germline V gives CDR1 KGHDR, CDR2 SFDVKD. V trimming: 9 bases; J trimming: 5 bases; junction bases outside the gene matches: 11. This CDR3 is 15 amino acids long. CDR3 bases: TGTGCCACCGGCTCCGGGACAGGGGCGTGGGAGACCCAGTACTTC. Its translation: CATGSGTGAWETQYF.

This clonotype was counted between two and nine times. The chain is built from TRBV20-1 and TRBJ2-1, with 8 bases matching TRBD1. CDR1 and CDR2 (germline): DFQATT, SNEGSKA (reference sequence). V shed 6 bases and J 5 bases; nucleotides not matched to a gene: 12. CDR3 length: 15 residues. In DNA form, the CDR3 reads TGCAGTGCGACTGGGGAGTGGACAGGGAACAATGAGCAGTTCTTC. Translating it yields CSATGEWTGNNEQFF.

This clonotype was picked up many times. The chain combines TRBV6-5 with TRBJ1-2; D is ambiguous. The CDR3 extends over 13 amino acids. Germline CDR1 reads MNHEY; CDR2 reads SVGAGI. Trimming cost V 4 bases and J 7 bases, with 13 bases left between them. DNA for the CDR3: TGTGCCAGCAGTTCCCCGGACCGTGTTGGCTACACCTTC. Translation gives CASSSPDRVGYTF.

Ten or more counts support this clonotype. The chain couples TRBV5-1 to TRBJ1-5, with unresolved D. This CDR3 spans 12 amino acids. The V gene's germline CDR1 is SGHRS and CDR2 YFSETQ. Trimming took off 4 bases at V and 5 bases at J, with 7 bases between the two ends. The CDR3 DNA sequence: TGCGCCAGCAGCCTAAAACATCAGCCCCAGCATTTT. It translates to CASSLKHQPQHF.

This rearrangement joins TRBV20-1 to TRBJ2-2; TRBD2 might be the D (6 bases). Trimming took off 4 bases at V and 6 bases at J, with 15 bases between the two ends. The CDR3 spans 14 residues. CDR1 and CDR2 (germline): DFQATT, SNEGSKA (reference sequence). The CDR3 is CSAIGTLLPGELFF. CDR3 coding DNA: TGCAGTGCTATCGGGACTCTACTCCCCGGGGAGCTGTTTTTT.

The genes are TRBV10-3 and TRBJ2-5; D possibly corresponds to TRBD2 (5 bases). The CDR3 contains 15 residues. CDR1 is ENHRY and CDR2 is SYGVKD in the germline V gene. V was cut by 8 bases and J by 5 bases, with 21 bases left in between. The CDR3 is CAIRGTAMAAETQYF. In nucleotides, the CDR3 is TGTGCCATCCGGGGAACGGCGATGGCCGCGGAGACCCAGTACTTC.

This clonotype was detected ten times or more. The V call is TRBV5-1, the J call TRBJ2-7; D gene ambiguous. This CDR3 comprises 13 residues. V was pared by 5 bases and J by 0 bases, with 9 bases between. From germline, CDR1 is SGHRS and CDR2 YFSETQ. CDR3 protein: CASRPETSYEQYF. DNA for the CDR3: TGCGCCAGCAGGCCTGAGACCTCCTACGAGCAGTACTTC.

This clonotype was observed many times. The chain has TRBV7-9 and TRBJ1-4; D uncertain. Germline V gene data show CDR1 as SEHNR and CDR2 as FQNEAQ (reference sequence). CDR3 length: 16 amino acids. V was shortened by 2 bases and J by 5 bases, with 15 bases between the two germline ends. CDR3 protein: CASSLNYPAGNEKLFF. CDR3 DNA: TGTGCCAGCAGCTTAAATTATCCGGCAGGAAATGAAAAACTGTTTTTT. The entire variable domain, with the rest obtained from reference TRBV7-9 and TRBJ1-4, is as follows: DTGVSQNPRHKITKRGQNVTFRCDPISEHNRLYWYRQTLGQGPEFLTYFQNEAQLEKSRLLSDRFSAERPKGSFSTLEIQRTEQGDSAMYLCASSLNYPAGNEKLFFGSGTQLSVL.

For the CDR3, the DNA is TGTGCCAGCACCACTTTGGGGGCGACCTACGAGCAGTACTTC. Residues: CASTTLGATYEQYF. V is TRBV28 and J is TRBJ2-7; the D gene is possibly TRBD1 (6 bases). Germline V lookup: CDR1 MDHEN, CDR2 SYDVKM. Trimming removed 7 bases at V and 2 bases at J, with 15 bases between. The CDR3 spans 14 residues.